A single sample is the source of the 16 T cell receptor beta chains below, sequenced in a study of blood T cell repertoires in COVID-19. Only in-frame clones appear in the TCRdb table, and some are missing; sequencing was by immunoSEQ multiplex PCR. Here the sample spans roughly 200,000 clones, 75% to 85% being singletons. The sequenced material came from peripheral blood. The receptors originated from a human donor in a cohort sampled during active COVID-19.

The rearrangement links TRBV19 to TRBJ2-2; 11 bases agree with TRBD1. Germline trimming cut 8 bases from V and 5 bases from J; bases unmatched to any gene: 1. The germline V gene encodes CDR1 LNHDA and CDR2 SQIVND (reference sequence). CDR3 length: 13 residues. CDR3 sequence: CASGQGATGELFF. Written as DNA, the CDR3 is TGTGCCAGTGGACAGGGGGCAACCGGGGAGCTGTTTTTT.

The chain combines TRBV5-6 with TRBJ2-7; tentatively, D is TRBD2 (5 bases). The V and J ends lost 5 bases and 7 bases respectively, with 16 bases between them. CDR1 and CDR2 (germline): SGHDT, YYEEEE. The CDR3 runs to 13 residues. The DNA for the CDR3 is TGTGCCAGCAGACCGGGCCCCACGGGGGAGCAGTACTTC. Protein product: CASRPGPTGEQYF.

V usage is TRBV11-2 and J usage is TRBJ1-2; 10 bases fit TRBD1. The CDR3 consists of 13 residues. Germline V gives CDR1 SGHAT, CDR2 FQNNGV. Trimming at V came to 5 bases and at J to 8 bases, leaving 5 bases not matched to a gene. The CDR3 sequence: CASSLGTGVGYTF. DNA for the CDR3: TGTGCCAGCAGCCTAGGGACAGGGGTGGGCTACACCTTC.

The chain combines TRBV28 with TRBJ1-1; TRBD1 agrees at 8 bases. The CDR3 is 16 amino acids. Germline CDR1 and CDR2: MDHEN and SYDVKM. J gave up 0 bases and V 3 bases, and 6 bases lay outside the gene matches. The CDR3 DNA sequence: TGTGCCAGCAGTTTGCCCTCAGGGGGCCTGAACACTGAAGCTTTCTTT. This codes for CASSLPSGGLNTEAFF.

The chain uses TRBV18 and TRBJ1-6; D is ambiguous. From germline, CDR1 is KGHSH and CDR2 LQKENI. CDR3 length: 13 residues. V was pared by 3 bases and J by 5 bases, with 5 bases between. The CDR3 bases are TGTGCCAGCTCACCTGCAGATAATTCACCCCTCCACTTT. Encoded protein: CASSPADNSPLHF.

This clone occurred once. The J gene is TRBJ2-7, the V gene TRBV11-3; perhaps TRBD1 as D (7 bases). CDR1 SGHNT and CDR2 YENEEA come from the germline V gene. The CDR3 contains 12 residues. Deletions cut 5 bases from V and 5 bases from J, with 10 bases between. CDR3: CASSQGGHEQYF. CDR3 DNA: TGTGCCAGCAGCCAGGGGGGCCACGAGCAGTACTTC. The full variable domain, with the rest looked up from reference TRBV11-3 and TRBJ2-7, is EAGVVQSPRYKIIEKKQPVAFWCNPISGHNTLYWYLQNLGQGPELLIRYENEEAVDDSQLPKDRFSAERLKGVDSTLKIQPAELGDSAVYLCASSQGGHEQYFGPGTRLTVT.

V usage is TRBV20-1 and J usage is TRBJ2-3; 9 bases match TRBD2. Germline CDR1 DFQATT, CDR2 SNEGSKA (reference sequence). The CDR3 sequence is 14 residues long. The V gene end was trimmed by 3 bases and the J gene end by 5 bases; junction bases not matched to a gene: 6. The CDR3 region is CSASGVSGRDTQYF. The CDR3, as DNA: TGCAGTGCTAGTGGAGTTAGCGGGAGAGATACGCAGTATTTT.

The chain employs TRBV6-5 and TRBJ2-1; D might be TRBD2 (7 bases). Between the trimmed V and J ends, which lost 8 bases and 3 bases, there was a span of 17 bases. From germline, CDR1 is MNHEY and CDR2 SVGAGI. CDR3 size: 15 residues. The CDR3 nucleotides read TGTGCCAGCCGACCCTCGGGGGGCCTCTACAATGAGCAGTTCTTC. Protein product: CASRPSGGLYNEQFF.

The J gene is TRBJ1-4, the V gene TRBV7-2; D is ambiguous. The CDR3 totals 13 residues. Germline assignment: CDR1 SGHTA and CDR2 FQGNSA. The ends were cut back, 1 base at V and 8 bases at J, with 8 bases in the middle. The CDR3: CASSLGRAEKLFF. The CDR3 region has the DNA TGTGCCAGCAGCTTAGGGCGAGCGGAAAAACTGTTTTTT.

This clone was seen a single time. V and J are TRBV5-1 and TRBJ1-5, with D maybe TRBD1 (6 bases). CDR3 size: 17 residues. Germline-derived CDR1 and CDR2 are SGHRS and YFSETQ. The germline V and J ends were trimmed by 0 bases and 3 bases, with 16 bases remaining between them. DNA of the CDR3: TGCGCCAGCAGCTTGGACACAGACAGGATCCTCAATCAGCCCCAGCATTTT. Translation: CASSLDTDRILNQPQHF. The variable domain in full, with the rest retrieved from reference TRBV5-1 and TRBJ1-5, is KAGVTQTPRYLIKTRGQQVTLSCSPISGHRSVSWYQQTPGQGLQFLFEYFSETQRNKGNFPGRFSGRQFSNSRSEMNVSTLELGDSALYLCASSLDTDRILNQPQHFGDGTRLSIL.

The CDR3 is CASRIRTAEAFF. CDR3 DNA sequence: TGTGCCAGCAGGATACGGACAGCCGAAGCTTTCTTT. The V gene is TRBV12-3 or TRBV12-4, the J gene TRBJ1-1; tentatively, D is TRBD1 (6 bases). CDR3 length: 12 amino acids. Trimming took 6 bases from V and 8 from J, leaving 13 bases between them.

The V gene is TRBV11-2, the J gene TRBJ2-1, with a tentative D call TRBD1 (5 bases). CDR3 length equals 13 residues. The ends were cut back, 8 bases at V and 2 bases at J, with 10 bases in the middle. Germline V CDR1 and CDR2: SGHAT, FQNNGV. The CDR3 bases are TGTGCCAGCCTACAGGCTACCTACAATGAGCAGTTCTTC. Residues: CASLQATYNEQFF.

J is TRBJ2-2 and V is TRBV5-1, with D perhaps TRBD2 (6 bases). The CDR3 extends over 13 amino acids. Between the trimmed V and J ends, which lost 2 bases and 7 bases, there was a span of 9 bases. Germline V gene lookup returns CDR1 SGHRS and CDR2 YFSETQ. The CDR3 sequence: CASSFREDGELFF. The CDR3 DNA reads TGCGCCAGCAGCTTCAGGGAGGACGGGGAGCTGTTTTTT.

V and J are TRBV6-1 and TRBJ2-7, with D possibly being TRBD2 (6 bases). The CDR3 runs to 19 residues. CDR1 and CDR2 (germline): MNHNS, SASEGT. Trimming took 3 bases from V and 2 from J, leaving 26 bases between them. CDR3 DNA: TGTGCCAGCAGTGATGATGACGGGAGTCTCCGCTTAAACCCCTACGAGCAGTACTTC. This codes for CASSDDDGSLRLNPYEQYF.

This clone was observed a single time. This sequence joins TRBV6-6 and TRBJ2-7; 9 bases map to TRBD2. Germline V gene data show CDR1 as MNHNY and CDR2 as SVGAGI (reference sequence). V was clipped by 7 bases and J by 0 bases; unmatched bases: 7. The CDR3 runs 15 residues. The CDR3 nucleotides are TGTGCCAGCAATATAGCGGGAGTTAACTCCTACGAGCAGTACTTC. Amino acids: CASNIAGVNSYEQYF.

The chain is built from TRBV7-3 and TRBJ2-7, with 9 bases fitting TRBD1. J was trimmed by 5 bases and V by 0 bases; bases with no gene match: 5. Germline CDR1 is SGHTA and CDR2 is FQGTGA. The CDR3 sequence is 15 residues long. This CDR3 reads CASSLTGTGFHEQYF. The CDR3 region has the DNA TGTGCCAGCAGCTTAACGGGGACAGGGTTCCACGAGCAGTACTTC.